This is a list of T cell receptor beta chains from one sample in a study of a mutant IDH1 vaccine in newly diagnosed glioma. Their cognate antigens are unknown. Produced via immunoSEQ multiplex PCR; TCRdb's table is partial and in-frame only. Seen here are about 61,000 clones, 80% observed once, and the top ten hold 4.5% to 7.5%. Source: PBMCs, taken from a glioma patient whose treatment included an IDH1 peptide vaccine. Receptors were obtained from a man aged 50 or older with glioma. Both conserved end residues are part of each CDR3. The D gene is left open where the match is weak. Clone sizes are given selectively: once, few, many, or a class where the clone is expanded.

cdr3_aa cdr3_nt j_call v_call clone_size d_call
CSVDRADTQYF TGCAGCGTTGACCGGGCAGATACGCAGTATTTT TRBJ2-3 TRBV29-1 NA NA
CASIPWGDSGGYTF TGTGCCAGCATTCCTTGGGGGGATTCTGGGGGCTACACCTTC TRBJ1-2 TRBV28 NA NA
CASSTRDRGGPNYGYTF TGTGCCTCGTCAACGAGGGACAGGGGCGGCCCCAACTATGGCTACACCTTC TRBJ1-2 TRBV30 NA TRBD1
CASSAGLAAYNEQFF TGTGCCAGCAGCGCTGGACTAGCGGCCTACAATGAGCAGTTCTTC TRBJ2-1 TRBV9 NA TRBD2
CASSPPGQGEAFF TGTGCCAGCTCACCCCCGGGACAGGGAGAGGCTTTCTTT TRBJ1-1 TRBV18 NA TRBD1
CSVSRAREQYF TGCAGTGTTTCGAGGGCGCGAGAGCAGTACTTC TRBJ2-7 TRBV20-1 NA NA
CASSLSLAGLMKNTEAFF TGTGCCAGCAGTTTATCTTTGGCAGGGCTCATGAAGAACACTGAAGCTTTCTTT TRBJ1-1 TRBV28 NA NA
CASSRDRVSNQPQHF TGTGCCAGCAGTCGTGACAGGGTCAGCAATCAGCCCCAGCATTTT TRBJ1-5 TRBV6-1 NA TRBD1
CASSIGLGRDVDTQYF TGTGCCAGTAGTATTGGCCTGGGGAGGGACGTAGATACGCAGTATTTT TRBJ2-3 TRBV19 NA TRBD2
CASRIGINLGYGYTF TGTGCCAGCAGAATTGGGATTAACCTAGGGTATGGCTACACCTTC TRBJ1-2 TRBV7-2 NA NA
CASSFAAGELFF TGTGCCAGCAGTTTTGCCGCCGGGGAGCTGTTTTTT TRBJ2-2 TRBV27 NA NA
CASTPHRGGFTDTQYF TGTGCCAGCACGCCCCACCGAGGTGGATTCACAGATACGCAGTATTTT TRBJ2-3 TRBV5-4 NA NA
CASSFKQDTQYF TGTGCCAGCAGCTTCAAGCAAGATACGCAGTATTTT TRBJ2-3 TRBV13 NA NA
CASNVARNTEAFF TGTGCCAGCAACGTTGCCAGGAACACTGAAGCTTTCTTT TRBJ1-1 TRBV2 NA NA
CASSFTENTEAFF TGTGCCAGCAGTTTCACAGAGAACACTGAAGCTTTCTTT TRBJ1-1 TRBV6-5 few NA
CASSPLLTGTGNQYF TGTGCCAGCAGTCCCCTTCTCACCGGGACAGGGAACCAGTACTTC TRBJ2-7 TRBV28 NA TRBD1
CASSPTGGHGELFF TGTGCCAGCAGCCCCACCGGGGGCCACGGGGAGCTGTTTTTT TRBJ2-2 TRBV27 once NA
CASGPGTGSTDTQYF TGCGCCAGCGGCCCCGGGACAGGTAGCACAGATACGCAGTATTTT TRBJ2-3 TRBV5-1 NA TRBD1